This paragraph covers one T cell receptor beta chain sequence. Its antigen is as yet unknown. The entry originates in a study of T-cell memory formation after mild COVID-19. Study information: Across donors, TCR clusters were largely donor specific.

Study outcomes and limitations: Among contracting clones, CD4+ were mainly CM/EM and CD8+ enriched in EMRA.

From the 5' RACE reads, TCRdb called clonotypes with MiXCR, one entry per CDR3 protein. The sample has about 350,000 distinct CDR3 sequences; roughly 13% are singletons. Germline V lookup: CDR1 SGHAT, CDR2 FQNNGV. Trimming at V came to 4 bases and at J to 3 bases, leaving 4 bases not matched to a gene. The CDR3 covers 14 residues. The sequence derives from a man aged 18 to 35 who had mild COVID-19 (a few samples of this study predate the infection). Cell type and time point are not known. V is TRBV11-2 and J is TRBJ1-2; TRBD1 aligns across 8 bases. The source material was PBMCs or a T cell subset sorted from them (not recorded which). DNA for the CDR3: TGTGCCAGCAGCTACCCGGGACAGGACTATGGCTACACCTTC. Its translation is CASSYPGQDYGYTF.